The next 32 T cell receptor beta chains were all read from a single sample in a study of OX40 agonist ivuxolimab in advanced cancers. The assay was immunoSEQ multiplex PCR, and TCRdb's table has in-frame clones only and misses some. Of 75,000 to 95,000 clones listed, around 90% are singletons. The sample in question was CD4+ or CD8+ T cells sorted from blood, obtained in a trial of the OX40 agonist ivuxolimab. The origin of the receptors is an adult with an advanced solid tumor such as melanoma, head and neck, liver or kidney cancer.

The CDR3 DNA reads TGTGCCAGTACCCAGGGACAACAAGGGAGGAGGAACACTGAAGCTTTCTTT. Its translation is CASTQGQQGRRNTEAFF. The genes are TRBV19 and TRBJ1-1, with a possible D match to TRBD1 (6 bases). From germline, CDR1 is LNHDA and CDR2 SQIVND (reference sequence). V was clipped by 7 bases and J by 1 base, with 22 bases between them. The CDR3 length is 17 residues.

The rearrangement links TRBV30 to TRBJ1-3; 8 bases are a match to TRBD1. This CDR3 comprises 13 residues. With V trimmed by 2 bases and J by 7 bases, 4 bases remained unmatched. Germline CDR1 GTSNPN, CDR2 SVGIG (reference sequence). CDR3 amino acids: CAWSKQGANTIYF. The CDR3 DNA is TGTGCCTGGAGTAAGCAGGGGGCGAACACCATATATTTT.

J is TRBJ1-5 and V is TRBV10-1; 7 bases are a match to TRBD1. The germline V gene has CDR1 WNHNN and CDR2 SYGVQD (reference sequence). The CDR3 spans 18 residues. V was clipped by 7 bases and J by 4 bases; unmatched bases: 19. CDR3 in amino acids: CASTRTGQESILNQPQHF. DNA of the CDR3: TGCGCCAGCACCAGGACAGGCCAGGAATCCATCCTAAATCAGCCCCAGCATTTT.

The chain combines TRBV2 with TRBJ1-6, with 11 nucleotides matching TRBD1. The germline V gene has CDR1 SNHLY and CDR2 FYNNEI. Trimming cost V 7 bases and J 11 bases; bases outside gene matches: 10. The CDR3 has 15 residues. CDR3 DNA sequence: TGTGCCAGCAACGCCCGGGACAGGGGGAAACCACCCCTCCACTTT. This codes for CASNARDRGKPPLHF.

The V gene is TRBV27, the J gene TRBJ2-2; 7 positions agree with TRBD2. The germline V gene has CDR1 MNHEY and CDR2 SMNVEV (reference sequence). V shed 8 bases, J shed 3 bases, and the junction held 9 bases outside the gene matches. The CDR3 spans 15 residues. The CDR3 DNA sequence: TGTGCCAGCGCTCCTGGCGGGGGATACACCGGGGAGCTGTTTTTT. It encodes CASAPGGGYTGELFF.

On this clone: At one end, the junction sequence differs from germline, possibly due to a read error. J is TRBJ1-2 and V is TRBV10-3; weak D call: TRBD1 (6 bases). Germline V gene sequence: CDR1 ENHRY, CDR2 SYGVKD. The CDR3 consists of 15 residues. The CDR3, as DNA: TGTGCCATCACTGAGGACAGATTAGGATATTATGGCTACACCTTC. Protein product: CAITEDRLGYYGYTF.

The chain uses TRBV9 and TRBJ1-3; D remains ambiguous. The V end was cut by 2 bases, the J end by 2 bases, with 14 bases between. Germline lookup yields CDR1 SGDLS and CDR2 YYNGEE. CDR3 length: 16 amino acids. The CDR3 coding sequence is TGTGCCAGCAGCGTTTCGGGCGGTTTGGCTGGAAACACCATATATTTT. Its protein product is CASSVSGGLAGNTIYF.

V usage is TRBV6-1 and J usage is TRBJ2-1; D gene uncertain. Trimming shortened V by 7 bases and J by 6 bases, and 4 bases separated the two germline ends. Germline V lookup: CDR1 MNHNS, CDR2 SASEGT. CDR3 length equals 10 residues. The CDR3 region is CASNSNEQFF. CDR3 DNA sequence: TGTGCCAGCAATAGCAATGAGCAGTTCTTC.

This clone appeared a few times. This chain joins TRBV2 and TRBJ1-2, with 8 bases fitting TRBD1. Per the germline V gene, CDR1 is SNHLY and CDR2 is FYNNEI. The ends lost 6 bases at V and 4 bases at J; junction bases unmatched: 4. This CDR3 is built from 13 residues. Here the CDR3 DNA reads TGTGCCAGCAGCGCGCAGGGGGCCTATGGCTACACCTTC. Protein: CASSAQGAYGYTF.

The chain combines TRBV5-5 with TRBJ2-1, with 7 bases identical to TRBD1. Germline V lookup: CDR1 SGHKS, CDR2 YYEKEE (reference sequence). Losses at the gene ends were 2 bases for V and 4 bases for J; bases not matched to a gene: 12. The CDR3 has 17 amino acids. Written as DNA, the CDR3 is TGTGCCAGCAGCTTCGGACAGGTACAAGGGGTTTACAATGAGCAGTTCTTC. Translated: CASSFGQVQGVYNEQFF.

The CDR3 DNA follows: TGTGCCAGCAGCCCGGACAGTCATGAGCAGTTCTTC. Translated: CASSPDSHEQFF. The rearrangement links TRBV11-2 to TRBJ2-1, with a weak D call TRBD1 (6 bases). The V end lost 5 bases, the J end lost 8 bases, and 10 bases lay between the germline ends. This CDR3 is built from 12 residues. The germline gives CDR1 SGHAT, CDR2 FQNNGV.

The rearrangement joins TRBV6-6 to TRBJ2-7, with D perhaps matching TRBD1 (6 bases). The V and J ends lost 9 bases and 0 bases respectively, with 12 bases between them. The germline V gene encodes CDR1 MNHNY and CDR2 SVGAGI (reference sequence). The CDR3 extends over 13 amino acids. CDR3 in amino acids: CASRQGRSYEQYF. CDR3 nucleotide sequence: TGTGCCAGTAGGCAGGGGCGCTCCTACGAGCAGTACTTC.

Of note for this clone: Other DNA sequences in this sample translate to the same CDR3. The chain uses TRBV18 and TRBJ2-5; 9 bases match TRBD2. The V and J ends lost 1 base and 2 bases, in that order; junction bases with no gene match: 2. Germline values: CDR1 KGHSH, CDR2 LQKENI. The CDR3 spans 15 residues. In DNA, the CDR3 is TGTGCCAGCTCACCACGACTAGCGGTTCAAGAGACCCAGTACTTC. This codes for CASSPRLAVQETQYF.

The chain carries TRBV19 and TRBJ1-4; 8 positions agree with TRBD1. The V segment lost 5 bases and the J segment 6 bases; nucleotides outside the gene matches: 8. This CDR3 spans 15 amino acids. Germline V gene sequence: CDR1 LNHDA, CDR2 SQIVND (reference sequence). Here the CDR3 DNA reads TGTGCCAGTAGTGACAGGGGTCAGACTGATGAAAAACTGTTTTTT. It encodes CASSDRGQTDEKLFF.

The rearrangement joins TRBV2 to TRBJ1-2; 10 bases fit TRBD1. The CDR3 is 14 amino acids. J was trimmed by 0 bases and V by 6 bases; bases with no gene match: 1. Looked up from germline, CDR1 is SNHLY and CDR2 is FYNNEI. The CDR3 is CASRDRGANYGYTF. The CDR3 DNA reads as TGTGCCAGCAGGGACAGGGGGGCTAACTATGGCTACACCTTC.

The rearrangement uses TRBV13 and TRBJ2-7; D is unclear. Trimming took 3 bases from V and 3 from J, leaving 9 bases between them. The CDR3 has 13 amino acids. Germline V gene data show CDR1 as PRHDT and CDR2 as FYEKMQ (reference sequence). Written as DNA, the CDR3 is TGTGCCAGCAGCTTGTCCGGTTTCTACGAGCAGTACTTC. This codes for CASSLSGFYEQYF.

The chain employs TRBV5-1 and TRBJ1-4; 8 nucleotides agree with TRBD1. The CDR3 covers 14 residues. V trimming: 4 bases; J trimming: 8 bases; junction bases outside the gene matches: 7. CDR1 and CDR2 (germline): SGHRS, YFSETQ. CDR3 nucleotides: TGCGCCAGCAGCCAGGGGGCCGGAGCGGAAAAACTGTTTTTT. Protein: CASSQGAGAEKLFF.

The genes are TRBV7-3 and TRBJ2-1, with a possible D match to TRBD1 (6 bases). The CDR3 consists of 15 residues. The germline V and J ends were trimmed by 3 bases and 2 bases, with 11 bases remaining between them. The germline V gene has CDR1 SGHTA and CDR2 FQGTGA. CDR3 DNA: TGTGCCAGCAGCTTGGGGGACATCACCTACAATGAGCAGTTCTTC. Translated: CASSLGDITYNEQFF.

The J gene is TRBJ2-1, the V gene TRBV20-1, with D unclear. The CDR3 contains 11 residues. V dropped 6 bases and J dropped 12 bases, with 15 bases sitting between them. Germline assignment: CDR1 DFQATT and CDR2 SNEGSKA (reference sequence). The CDR3: CSAAPMGPQFF. The CDR3 nucleotides read TGCAGTGCGGCCCCGATGGGTCCGCAGTTCTTC.

The CDR3 nucleotides read TGTGCCAGTAGTGGGGGAACTAATGAAAAACTGTTTTTT. Its translation: CASSGGTNEKLFF. This chain connects TRBV19 to TRBJ1-4; maybe TRBD1 (5 bases). There are 13 residues in the CDR3. V gave up 5 bases and J gave up 1 base, with 5 bases separating them. In germline, CDR1 is LNHDA, CDR2 SQIVND (reference sequence). The full variable domain, in which reference TRBV19 and TRBJ1-4 provide the parts outside the CDR3, is DGGITQSPKYLFRKEGQNVTLSCEQNLNHDAMYWYRQDPGQGLRLIYYSQIVNDFQKGDIAEGYSVSREKKESFPLTVTSAQKNPTAFYLCASSGGTNEKLFFGSGTQLSVL.

This clone was observed a handful of times. The chain has TRBV4-2 and TRBJ1-1; D gene unclear. Trimming left V 1 base short and J 6 bases short, with 9 bases between. Germline V gives CDR1 LGHNA, CDR2 YNFKEQ. CDR3 length: 13 amino acids. CDR3 nucleotide sequence: TGTGCCAGCAGCCAAGCCGCACTGGCTGAAGCTTTCTTT. Translated: CASSQAALAEAFF.

The gene calls are TRBV4-2 and TRBJ2-3, with D perhaps TRBD2 (6 bases). The V end lost 4 bases, the J end lost 1 base, and 18 bases lay between the germline ends. The CDR3 totals 17 residues. The germline V gene encodes CDR1 LGHNA and CDR2 YNFKEQ. The CDR3 nucleotides read TGTGCCAGCAGCCCCCGATACCCGGGGGACCGCACAGATACGCAGTATTTT. It yields the protein CASSPRYPGDRTDTQYF.

This chain links TRBV15 with TRBJ2-7; no reliable D call. Germline CDR1 and CDR2: LNHNV and YYDKDF (reference sequence). Between the trimmed V and J ends, which lost 8 bases and 1 base, there was a span of 12 bases. The CDR3 length is 13 residues. In nucleotides, the CDR3 is TGTGCCACCCGCTCCCGGTGGTCCTACGAGCAGTACTTC. It codes for CATRSRWSYEQYF.

The DNA for the CDR3 is TGTGCCAGCAGCTCAACAGGGCCCTACGAGCAGTACTTC. Translating it yields CASSSTGPYEQYF. This chain connects TRBV7-6 to TRBJ2-7, with D possibly matching TRBD1 (6 bases). CDR3 length: 13 amino acids. Looked up from germline, CDR1 is SGHVS and CDR2 is FNYEAQ. Deletions cut 4 bases from V and 2 bases from J, with 9 bases between.

V is TRBV19 and J is TRBJ2-2, with a possible D match to TRBD2 (7 bases). The CDR3 extends over 17 amino acids. Germline V lookup: CDR1 LNHDA, CDR2 SQIVND (reference sequence). The V end lost 9 bases, the J end lost 2 bases, and 22 bases lay between the germline ends. CDR3 sequence reads: CASPPGKPGGNTGELFF. The CDR3 region has the DNA TGTGCCAGCCCACCAGGGAAACCGGGGGGCAACACCGGGGAGCTGTTTTTT. Full variable domain (remainder filled in from reference TRBV19 and TRBJ2-2): DGGITQSPKYLFRKEGQNVTLSCEQNLNHDAMYWYRQDPGQGLRLIYYSQIVNDFQKGDIAEGYSVSREKKESFPLTVTSAQKNPTAFYLCASPPGKPGGNTGELFFGEGSRLTVL.

The CDR3 spells CASSSRLAGGPRTDTQYF. In DNA form, the CDR3 reads TGTGCCAGCAGCTCAAGACTAGCGGGAGGGCCCAGGACAGATACGCAGTATTTT. The chain has TRBV7-3 and TRBJ2-3; TRBD2 matches at 14 bases. V trimming: 4 bases; J trimming: 3 bases; junction bases outside the gene matches: 9. Germline V gene data show CDR1 as SGHTA and CDR2 as FQGTGA. The CDR3 contains 18 residues.

This clone appeared a single time. The chain joins TRBV6-5 to TRBJ1-5; no definite D call. Germline assignment: CDR1 MNHEY and CDR2 SVGAGI. The CDR3 covers 14 residues. V shed 6 bases and J shed 3 bases, with 12 bases lying between them. CDR3 region: CASRRDGLNQPQHF. In nucleotides, the CDR3 is TGTGCCAGCAGACGCGACGGACTCAATCAGCCCCAGCATTTT.

This clone was counted a single time. The CDR3 is CASSDVTSGIYNEQFF. As DNA, the CDR3 is TGTGCCAGCAGTGATGTAACTAGCGGGATATATAATGAGCAGTTCTTC. This chain uses TRBV2 with TRBJ2-1; 10 nucleotides align to TRBD2. CDR1 and CDR2 from the germline V gene are SNHLY and FYNNEI. The CDR3 extends over 16 amino acids. Trimming took 3 bases from V and 7 from J; bases not matched to a gene: 9.

This clone was observed a handful of times. The chain combines TRBV7-3 with TRBJ2-5; D assignment may be TRBD1 or TRBD2 (6 bases each). The CDR3 is 14 residues long. The V and J ends lost 5 bases and 0 bases respectively, with 10 bases between them. The germline V gene has CDR1 SGHTA and CDR2 FQGTGA. The DNA for the CDR3 is TGTGCCAGCAGCCTAGGGGGGAACCAAGAGACCCAGTACTTC. Translating it yields CASSLGGNQETQYF.

This chain links TRBV11-3 with TRBJ2-2, with no clear D. This CDR3 has 16 residues. Germline lookup yields CDR1 SGHNT and CDR2 YENEEA. V was pared by 3 bases and J by 2 bases, with 13 bases between. Here the CDR3 reads CASSFGQIINTGELFF. CDR3 in DNA: TGTGCCAGCAGCTTCGGCCAAATAATAAACACCGGGGAGCTGTTTTTT. Full variable domain (remainder filled in from reference TRBV11-3 and TRBJ2-2): EAGVVQSPRYKIIEKKQPVAFWCNPISGHNTLYWYLQNLGQGPELLIRYENEEAVDDSQLPKDRFSAERLKGVDSTLKIQPAELGDSAVYLCASSFGQIINTGELFFGEGSRLTVL.

This chain uses TRBV7-9 with TRBJ2-5; TRBD2 aligns across 10 bases. V lost 1 base to trimming and J lost 5 bases; unmatched junction nucleotides: 10. This CDR3 region has 17 residues. Germline CDR1 and CDR2: SEHNR and FQNEAQ (reference sequence). The CDR3 loop is CASSLGVAGGFGETQYF. The CDR3 bases are TGTGCCAGCAGCTTAGGAGTAGCGGGGGGCTTCGGGGAGACCCAGTACTTC.

The chain joins TRBV6-1 to TRBJ1-2, with a tentative D call TRBD1 (6 bases). The ends were cut back, 1 base at V and 5 bases at J, with 14 bases in the middle. The CDR3 has 15 residues. Germline V gives CDR1 MNHNS, CDR2 SASEGT. This CDR3 is CASSEGGGARYGYTF. In DNA form, the CDR3 reads TGTGCCAGCAGTGAAGGTGGGGGCGCGAGGTATGGCTACACCTTC.